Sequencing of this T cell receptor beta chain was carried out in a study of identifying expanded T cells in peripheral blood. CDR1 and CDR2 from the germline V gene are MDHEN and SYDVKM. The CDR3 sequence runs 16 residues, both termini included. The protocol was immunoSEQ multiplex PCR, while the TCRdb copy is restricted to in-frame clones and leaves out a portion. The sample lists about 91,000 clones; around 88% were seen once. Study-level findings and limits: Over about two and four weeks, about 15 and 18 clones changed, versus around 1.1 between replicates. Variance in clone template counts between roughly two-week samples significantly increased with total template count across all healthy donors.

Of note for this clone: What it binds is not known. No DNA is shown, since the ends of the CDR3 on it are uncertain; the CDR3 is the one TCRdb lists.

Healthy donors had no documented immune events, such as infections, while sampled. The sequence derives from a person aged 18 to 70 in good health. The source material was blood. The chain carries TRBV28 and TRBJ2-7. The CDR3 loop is CASSSSGRSNTYEQYF.